This TCR beta chain was captured by sequencing in a study of blood T cell repertoires in COVID-19. Study information: Samples of COVID-19 (acute and convalescent) were obtained from the United States, Italy and Spain.

The method was immunoSEQ multiplex PCR; TCRdb's version includes in-frame clones alone and lacks a portion of them. Among some 180,000 clones, 75% to 90% were seen once, and the ten largest hold under 9.5%. The sample consisted of peripheral blood. The origin of this receptor is a woman aged 55-70 years with acute or convalescent COVID-19.

The CDR3 region is CASSIDPQGIGSPLHF. The CDR3 DNA sequence: TGTGCCAGTAGTATAGATCCACAGGGGATAGGTTCACCCCTCCACTTT. V gene TRBV19 combines with J gene TRBJ1-6, with TRBD1 matching 7 bases. Trimming removed 0 bases from V and 9 bases from J; junction bases left unmatched: 8. The CDR3 totals 16 residues. CDR1 is LNHDA and CDR2 is SQIVND in the germline V gene (reference sequence).